A single T cell receptor (beta chain) is shown here with its context. CDR1 and CDR2 from the germline V gene are LNHDA and SQIVND (reference sequence). The CDR3 consists of 15 residues. The source of the sample is a study of monozygotic twins with inflammatory bowel disease. TCRdb re-called the 5' RACE reads, yielding one record per CDR3 amino acid sequence without DNA. This repertoire comprises about 99,000 distinct CDR3 sequences; its ten largest clones make up approximately 1.8%. This sequence joins TRBV19 and TRBJ2-1; with no DNA, the TCRdb D assignment of TRBD1 cannot be verified. The material sequenced was blood. This receptor was taken from a human donor with ulcerative colitis or Crohn's disease, or a healthy co-twin of an affected twin (not recorded which). The CDR3 here is CASSISTGSYNEQFF.